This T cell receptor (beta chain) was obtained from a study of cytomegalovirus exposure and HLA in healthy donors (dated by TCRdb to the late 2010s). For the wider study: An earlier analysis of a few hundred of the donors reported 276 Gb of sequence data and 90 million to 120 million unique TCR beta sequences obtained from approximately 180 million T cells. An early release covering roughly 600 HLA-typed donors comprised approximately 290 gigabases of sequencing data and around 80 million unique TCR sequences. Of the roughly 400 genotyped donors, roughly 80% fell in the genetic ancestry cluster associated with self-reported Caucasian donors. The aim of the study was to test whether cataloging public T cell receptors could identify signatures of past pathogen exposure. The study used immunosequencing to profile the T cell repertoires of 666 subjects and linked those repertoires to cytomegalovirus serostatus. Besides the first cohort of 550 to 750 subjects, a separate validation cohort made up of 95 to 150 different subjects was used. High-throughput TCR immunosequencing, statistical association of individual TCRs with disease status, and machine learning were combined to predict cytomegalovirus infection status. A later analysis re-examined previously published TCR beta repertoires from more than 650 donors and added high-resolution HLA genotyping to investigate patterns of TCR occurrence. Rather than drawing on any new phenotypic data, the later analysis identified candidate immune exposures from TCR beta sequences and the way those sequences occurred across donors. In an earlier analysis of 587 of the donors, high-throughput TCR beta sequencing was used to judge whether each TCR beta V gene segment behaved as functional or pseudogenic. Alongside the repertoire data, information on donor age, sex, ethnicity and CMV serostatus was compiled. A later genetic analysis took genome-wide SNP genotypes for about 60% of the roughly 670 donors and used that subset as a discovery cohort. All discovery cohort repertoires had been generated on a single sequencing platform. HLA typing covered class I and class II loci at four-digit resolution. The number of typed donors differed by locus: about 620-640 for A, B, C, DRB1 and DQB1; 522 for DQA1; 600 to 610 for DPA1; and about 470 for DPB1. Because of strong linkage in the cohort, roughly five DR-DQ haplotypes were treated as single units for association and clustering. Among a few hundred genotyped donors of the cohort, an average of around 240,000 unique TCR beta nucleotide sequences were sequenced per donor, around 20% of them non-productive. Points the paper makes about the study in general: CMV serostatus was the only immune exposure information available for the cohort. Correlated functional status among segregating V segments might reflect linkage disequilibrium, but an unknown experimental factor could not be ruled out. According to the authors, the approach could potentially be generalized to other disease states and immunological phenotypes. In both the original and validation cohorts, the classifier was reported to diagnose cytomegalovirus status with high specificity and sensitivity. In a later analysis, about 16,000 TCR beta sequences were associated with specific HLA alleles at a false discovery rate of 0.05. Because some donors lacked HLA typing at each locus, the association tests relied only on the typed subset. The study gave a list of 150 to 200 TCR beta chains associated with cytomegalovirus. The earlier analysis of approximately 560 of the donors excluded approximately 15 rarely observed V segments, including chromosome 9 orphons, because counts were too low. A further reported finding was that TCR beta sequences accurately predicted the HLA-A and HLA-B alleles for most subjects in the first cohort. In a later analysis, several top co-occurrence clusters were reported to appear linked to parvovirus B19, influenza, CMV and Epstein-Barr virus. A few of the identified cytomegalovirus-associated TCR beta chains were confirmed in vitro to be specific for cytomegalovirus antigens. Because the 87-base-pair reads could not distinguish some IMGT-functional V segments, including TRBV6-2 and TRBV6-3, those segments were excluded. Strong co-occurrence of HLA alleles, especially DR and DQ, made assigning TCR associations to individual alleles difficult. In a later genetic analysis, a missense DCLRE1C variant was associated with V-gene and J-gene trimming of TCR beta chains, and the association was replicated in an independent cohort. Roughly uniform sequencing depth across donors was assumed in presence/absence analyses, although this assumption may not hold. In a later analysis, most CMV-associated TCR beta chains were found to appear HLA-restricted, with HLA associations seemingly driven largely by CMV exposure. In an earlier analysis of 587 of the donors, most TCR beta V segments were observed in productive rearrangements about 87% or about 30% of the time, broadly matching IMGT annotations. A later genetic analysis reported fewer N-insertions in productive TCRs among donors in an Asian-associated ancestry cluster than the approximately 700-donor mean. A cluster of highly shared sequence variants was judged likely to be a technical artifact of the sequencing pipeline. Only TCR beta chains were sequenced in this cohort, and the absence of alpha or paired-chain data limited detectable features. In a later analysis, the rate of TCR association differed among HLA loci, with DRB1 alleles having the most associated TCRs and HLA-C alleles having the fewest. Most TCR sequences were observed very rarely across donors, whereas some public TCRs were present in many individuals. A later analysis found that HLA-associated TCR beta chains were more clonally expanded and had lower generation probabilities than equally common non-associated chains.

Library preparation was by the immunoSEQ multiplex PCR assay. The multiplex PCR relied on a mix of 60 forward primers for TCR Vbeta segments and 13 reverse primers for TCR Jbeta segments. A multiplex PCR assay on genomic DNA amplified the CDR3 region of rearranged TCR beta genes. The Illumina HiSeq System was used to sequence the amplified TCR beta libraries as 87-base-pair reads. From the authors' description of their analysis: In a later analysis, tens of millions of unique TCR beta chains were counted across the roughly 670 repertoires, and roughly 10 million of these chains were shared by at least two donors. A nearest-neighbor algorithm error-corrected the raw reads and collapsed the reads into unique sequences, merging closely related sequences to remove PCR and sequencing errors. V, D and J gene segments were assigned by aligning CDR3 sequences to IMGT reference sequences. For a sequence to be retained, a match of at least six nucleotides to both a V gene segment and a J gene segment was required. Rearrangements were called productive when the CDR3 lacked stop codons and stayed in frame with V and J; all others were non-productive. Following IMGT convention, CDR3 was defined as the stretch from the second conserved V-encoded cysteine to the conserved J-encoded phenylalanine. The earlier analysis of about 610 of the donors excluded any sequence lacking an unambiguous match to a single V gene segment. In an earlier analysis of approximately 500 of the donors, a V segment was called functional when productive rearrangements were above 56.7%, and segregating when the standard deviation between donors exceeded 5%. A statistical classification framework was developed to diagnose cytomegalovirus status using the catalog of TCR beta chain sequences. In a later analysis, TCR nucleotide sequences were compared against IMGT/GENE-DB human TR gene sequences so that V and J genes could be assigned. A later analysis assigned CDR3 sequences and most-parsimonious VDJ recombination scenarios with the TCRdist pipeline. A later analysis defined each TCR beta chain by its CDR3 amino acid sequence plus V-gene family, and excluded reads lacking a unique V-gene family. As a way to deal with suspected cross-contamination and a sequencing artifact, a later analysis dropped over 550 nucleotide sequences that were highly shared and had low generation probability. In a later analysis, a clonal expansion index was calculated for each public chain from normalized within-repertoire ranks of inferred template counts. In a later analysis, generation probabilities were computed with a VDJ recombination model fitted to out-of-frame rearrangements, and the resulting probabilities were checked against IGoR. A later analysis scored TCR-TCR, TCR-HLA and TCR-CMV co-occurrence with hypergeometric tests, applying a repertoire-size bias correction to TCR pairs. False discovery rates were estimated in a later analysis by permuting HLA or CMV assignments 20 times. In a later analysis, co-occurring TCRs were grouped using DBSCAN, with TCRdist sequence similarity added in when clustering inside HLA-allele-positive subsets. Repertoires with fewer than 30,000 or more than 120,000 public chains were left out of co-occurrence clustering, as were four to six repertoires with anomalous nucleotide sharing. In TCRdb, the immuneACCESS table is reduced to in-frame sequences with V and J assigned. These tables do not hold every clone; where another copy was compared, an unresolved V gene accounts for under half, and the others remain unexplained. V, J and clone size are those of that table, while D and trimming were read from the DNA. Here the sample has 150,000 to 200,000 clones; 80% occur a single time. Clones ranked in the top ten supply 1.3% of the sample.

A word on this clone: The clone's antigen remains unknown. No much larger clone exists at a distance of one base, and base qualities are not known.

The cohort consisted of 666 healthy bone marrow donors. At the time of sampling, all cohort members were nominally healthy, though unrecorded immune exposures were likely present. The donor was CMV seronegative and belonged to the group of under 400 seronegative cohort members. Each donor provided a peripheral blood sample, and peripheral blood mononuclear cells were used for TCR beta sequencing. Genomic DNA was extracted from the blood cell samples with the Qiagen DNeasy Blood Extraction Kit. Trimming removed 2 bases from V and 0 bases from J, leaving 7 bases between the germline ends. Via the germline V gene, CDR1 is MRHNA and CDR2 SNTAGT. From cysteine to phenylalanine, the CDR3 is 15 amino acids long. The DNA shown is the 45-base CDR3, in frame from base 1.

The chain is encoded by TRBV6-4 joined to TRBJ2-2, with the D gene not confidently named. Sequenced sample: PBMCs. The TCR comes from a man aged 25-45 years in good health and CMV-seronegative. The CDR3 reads CASSDVYTNTGELFF. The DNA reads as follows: TGTGCCAGCAGTGACGTATATACGAACACCGGGGAGCTGTTTTTT.